Below, one TCR beta chain is given with its context. Its binding antigen is unknown. Base-call qualities are not available, and no considerably larger clone is one nucleotide away. This entry belongs to a study of OX40 agonist ivuxolimab in advanced cancers. Notes on the research overall: Ivuxolimab, which targeted the costimulatory receptor OX40 (CD134), was an agonistic, fully human IgG2 monoclonal antibody. The dose-escalation cohort was approximately 83% male with a mean age of roughly 60 years, ranging from about 20 to 85. Partial responses occurred in three dose-escalation patients, of whom one had hepatocellular carcinoma and two had cutaneous melanoma. Intravenous ivuxolimab was administered to patients every 2 weeks at six dose levels: 0.01, 0.1, 0.3, 1.5, 3 and 10 mg/kg. Of the roughly 52 dose-escalation patients, hepatocellular carcinoma was present in about 20, melanoma in around 15, renal cell carcinoma in 9 and head and neck cancer in 9. The point of sequencing TCRbeta in the periphery was to test whether ivuxolimab changed TCR sequence diversity and drove clonal T-cell expansion. The monotherapy dose-escalation portion (N ≈ 52 patients) of the phase I ivuxolimab trial is reported in the paper. Patients were allowed to have had prior anti-PD-1, anti-PD-L1 or anti-CTLA-4 therapy, and around 41% of the dose-escalation patients had previously received checkpoint inhibitors. Overall results and qualifications from the work: Antigen specificity was not determined for the clonally expanded peripheral T cells. In the 0.1-3.0 mg/kg groups, partial responders had among the lowest normalized peripheral clonal expansion, particularly in CD8+ T cells. After ivuxolimab, expanded clones were on average more numerous among CD8+ T cells than among CD4+ T cells. Low levels of normalized T-cell clonal expansion were also shown by some nonresponding patients. At doses of 0.1 to 3.0 mg/kg, clonal expansion of both CD4+ and CD8+ blood T cells was observed from baseline to week 6.

The trial excluded patients who had a history of autoimmune disease or were on systemic immunosuppression. Peripheral blood for TCR sequencing was drawn from every dose cohort at baseline, at cycle 4 day 1 and at cycle 7 day 1. Samples were obtained from an open-label, multicenter, first-in-human phase I dose-escalation trial of ivuxolimab. The trial enrolled adults with locally advanced or metastatic head and neck squamous cell, hepatocellular, melanoma or renal cell carcinoma. Before TCR sequencing, CD4+ and CD8+ T cells were separately sorted from peripheral blood. Its CDR3 holds 14 amino acids, cysteine through phenylalanine. Of all the DNA, just the CDR3 is kept, 42 bases in frame from base 1. Trimming costs V 5 bases and J 1 base, and their ends lie 11 bases apart. From the germline V gene (reference sequence), CDR1 is SEHNR and CDR2 is FQNEAQ. Genomic DNA was extracted from sorted cells for sequencing of the TCRbeta CDR3 region. The immunoSEQ Assay was used for sequencing of TCRbeta CDR3 regions. TCRdb's version of the immuneACCESS table is confined to in-frame rearrangements and falls short of the full clone set. An unresolved V gene accounts for under half of the shortfall where checked; the remainder is of unknown origin. This sample comprises 40,000 to 50,000 clones, 80% to 90% of them detected only once. 12% of the sample lies in the top ten.

Source: CD4+ or CD8+ T cells sorted from blood, taken in a trial of the OX40 agonist ivuxolimab. The chain employs TRBV7-9 and TRBJ1-2; TRBD1 is a possible D gene, resting on 6 matching bases. The receptor was isolated from an adult with an advanced solid tumor such as melanoma, head and neck, liver or kidney cancer. CDR3 reads: CASSHRDLNYGYTF. The nucleotide sequence is TGTGCCAGCAGCCACAGGGACCTTAACTATGGCTACACCTTC.